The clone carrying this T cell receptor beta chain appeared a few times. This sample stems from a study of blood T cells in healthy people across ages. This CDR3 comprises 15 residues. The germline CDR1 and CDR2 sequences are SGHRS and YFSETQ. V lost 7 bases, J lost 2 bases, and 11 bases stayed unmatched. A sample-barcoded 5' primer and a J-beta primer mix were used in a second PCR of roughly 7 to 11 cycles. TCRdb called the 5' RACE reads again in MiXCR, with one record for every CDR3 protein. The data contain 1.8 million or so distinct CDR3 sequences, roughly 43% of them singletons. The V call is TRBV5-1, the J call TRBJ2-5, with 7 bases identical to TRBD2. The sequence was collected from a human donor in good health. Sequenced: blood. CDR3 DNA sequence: TGCGCCAGCCACATCACAGCGGGGAGTCAAGAGACCCAGTACTTC. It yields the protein CASHITAGSQETQYF.